One and the same sample provided the 8 T cell receptor beta chains below, sequenced in a study of blood T cell repertoires in COVID-19. TCRdb keeps only in-frame clones here, not all; method: immunoSEQ multiplex PCR. Among under 300,000 clones, 86% were seen once, and the ten largest hold 9% to 15%. Sequences were obtained from peripheral blood. The source is an elderly man with acute or convalescent COVID-19.

The genes are TRBV9 and TRBJ2-7, with TRBD2 matching 10 bases. In germline, CDR1 is SGDLS, CDR2 YYNGEE. This CDR3 has 16 amino acids. V was pared by 0 bases and J by 2 bases, with 5 bases of the junction left unmatched. The CDR3 protein is CASSVAPAGGAYEQYF. In nucleotides, the CDR3 is TGTGCCAGCAGCGTAGCCCCAGCGGGAGGGGCCTACGAGCAGTACTTC.

V and J are TRBV5-4 and TRBJ2-3; possibly TRBD2 for D (5 bases). V was shortened by 6 bases and J by 2 bases, with 16 bases between the two germline ends. This CDR3 is 15 amino acids long. The V gene's germline CDR1 is SGHNT and CDR2 YYREEE (reference sequence). The CDR3 DNA is TGTGCCAGCACCAACTATGAGGGCCACACAGATACGCAGTATTTT. This translates into CASTNYEGHTDTQYF.

J is TRBJ2-5 and V is TRBV7-9, with TRBD1 matching over 8 bases. The CDR3 loop spans 14 amino acids. The V gene's germline CDR1 is SEHNR and CDR2 FQNEAQ (reference sequence). J was trimmed by 5 bases and V by 5 bases; bases with no gene match: 7. The chain's CDR3 is CASSKRQGRETQYF. CDR3 DNA sequence: TGTGCCAGCAGCAAAAGACAGGGGCGGGAGACCCAGTACTTC.

V and J are TRBV19 and TRBJ2-3; D is unclear. The germline V gene encodes CDR1 LNHDA and CDR2 SQIVND (reference sequence). The length of the CDR3 is 15 residues. V was clipped by 3 bases and J by 2 bases, with 12 bases between them. CDR3 in DNA: TGTGCCAGTAGTATTGGTGTTGGCCCCACAGATACGCAGTATTTT. Translation gives CASSIGVGPTDTQYF.

The chain is built from TRBV19 and TRBJ2-1; D is possibly TRBD2 (6 bases). This CDR3 region has 12 residues. The V and J ends lost 6 bases and 9 bases respectively, with 12 bases between them. Germline CDR1 and CDR2: LNHDA and SQIVND (reference sequence). The CDR3 DNA reads TGTGCCAGTAGCCGCGGGATGTTTGAGCAGTTCTTC. It is translated as CASSRGMFEQFF.

On this clone: This CDR3 is also generated by other DNA sequences in the sample. The J gene is TRBJ1-1, the V gene TRBV6-6; no clear D gene. Germline lookup yields CDR1 MNHNY and CDR2 SVGAGI (reference sequence). Deletions cut 6 bases from V and 1 base from J, with 6 bases between. The CDR3 sequence is 12 residues long. CDR3 region: CASRRENTEAFF. The CDR3 DNA reads TGTGCCAGCAGACGGGAGAACACTGAAGCTTTCTTT.

The chain links TRBV19 to TRBJ1-5, with no clear D. Trimming shortened V by 10 bases and J by 6 bases, and 19 bases separated the two germline ends. Germline values: CDR1 LNHDA, CDR2 SQIVND (reference sequence). The CDR3 length is 14 residues. The CDR3 here is CATSTLAPGQPQHF. The DNA of the CDR3 is TGTGCCACCAGTACGCTGGCCCCGGGTCAGCCCCAGCATTTT.

The chain recombines TRBV11-2 with TRBJ2-7; the D gene is possibly TRBD2 (6 bases). CDR1 is SGHAT, CDR2 FQNNGV, per germline. V was shortened by 5 bases and J by 7 bases, with 12 bases between the two germline ends. This CDR3 is built from 12 residues. DNA for the CDR3: TGTGCCAGCAGCCGGGACTTTCTGGAGCAGTACTTC. Its translation is CASSRDFLEQYF.